This entry is about one TCR beta chain. The antigen is unknown. This CDR3 is built from 15 residues. Looked up from germline, CDR1 is SEHNR and CDR2 is FQNEAQ (reference sequence). Losses at the gene ends were 1 base for V and 7 bases for J; bases not matched to a gene: 3. Sequencing used immunoSEQ multiplex PCR; TCRdb keeps in-frame clones, though not all of them. The sample lists roughly 26,000 clones, 85% to 90% occurring once. Every patient experienced relapse after autologous stem cell transplantation, and brentuximab vedotin exposure varied. This entry comes from a study of PD-1 blockade in classical Hodgkin lymphoma. Study-level findings and limits: Underlying causes for the observed repertoire differences were not defined, possibly disease activity or prior therapy.

The specimen comprised peripheral blood mononuclear cells (PBMCs), sampled at baseline. The chain recombines TRBV7-9 with TRBJ1-6; 8 bases fit TRBD1. The TCR originated in a human donor with classical Hodgkin lymphoma. The CDR3 nucleotides are TGTGCCAGCAGCTTAGTGGGGACAGGAAATTCACCCCTCCACTTT. Amino acids: CASSLVGTGNSPLHF.